This TCR beta chain was recovered during a study of T-cell memory formation after mild COVID-19. Study in general: In these data, TCR clusters were largely donor specific. Study outcomes and limitations: Shrinking CD4+ clones resided mostly in CM and EM, and CD8+ ones in EMRA. Contracting clones from day 15 to 85 had balanced CD4/CD8; later expanders favoured CD4+.

Details on this clonotype: Its target is unknown.

The 5'RACE method, run with constant-segment primers, produced TCR alpha and TCR beta cDNA libraries (carrying sample barcodes and UMIs). TCRdb re-derived calls from the 5' RACE reads in MiXCR, one entry per CDR3 protein. Of 350,000 or so distinct CDR3 sequences in the sample, 20% to 25% are singletons; the top ten hold over 20%. The sample consisted of PBMCs or a T cell subset sorted from them (not recorded which). The origin of this receptor is a man in his late teens or twenties who had mild COVID-19 (a few samples of this study predate the infection). Cell type and time point are not known.

Here the CDR3 reads CASSPLLGLWAFF. The CDR3 DNA is TGTGCCAGCAGCCCCCTACTTGGATTATGGGCTTTCTTT. V gene TRBV12-3 or TRBV12-4 combines with J gene TRBJ1-1, with D uncertain. V was shortened by 6 bases and J by 11 bases, with 19 bases between the two germline ends. CDR3 length equals 13 residues.